The clone carrying this T cell receptor (beta chain) turned up a few times. This specimen comes from a study of beta chain features in type 1 diabetes. Germline CDR1 and CDR2: SGHTA and FQGNSA. V lost 4 bases to trimming and J lost 5 bases, with 9 bases between them. This CDR3 has 13 residues. Expressed TCRB transcripts were sequenced, since all the RNA that had been isolated was reverse transcribed. Libraries were prepared by immunoSEQ multiplex PCR; TCRdb keeps only in-frame clonotypes and omits some of them. Here the sample spans around 500,000 clones, 11% being singletons. The sequence was collected from a woman younger than 35 in good health. Sequencing input: naive CD4+ T cells from blood. The chain is built from TRBV7-2 and TRBJ2-1, with TRBD1 as a possible D gene (5 bases). Here the CDR3 DNA reads TGTGCCAGCAGCTCACAGGCTGACAATGAGCAGTTCTTC. This gives the protein CASSSQADNEQFF. The complete variable domain, with remaining parts taken from reference TRBV7-2 and TRBJ2-1, reads GAGVSQSPSNKVTEKGKDVELRCDPISGHTALYWYRQSLGQGLEFLIYFQGNSAPDKSGLPSDRFSAERTGGSVSTLTIQRTQQEDSAVYLCASSSQADNEQFFGPGTRLTVL.